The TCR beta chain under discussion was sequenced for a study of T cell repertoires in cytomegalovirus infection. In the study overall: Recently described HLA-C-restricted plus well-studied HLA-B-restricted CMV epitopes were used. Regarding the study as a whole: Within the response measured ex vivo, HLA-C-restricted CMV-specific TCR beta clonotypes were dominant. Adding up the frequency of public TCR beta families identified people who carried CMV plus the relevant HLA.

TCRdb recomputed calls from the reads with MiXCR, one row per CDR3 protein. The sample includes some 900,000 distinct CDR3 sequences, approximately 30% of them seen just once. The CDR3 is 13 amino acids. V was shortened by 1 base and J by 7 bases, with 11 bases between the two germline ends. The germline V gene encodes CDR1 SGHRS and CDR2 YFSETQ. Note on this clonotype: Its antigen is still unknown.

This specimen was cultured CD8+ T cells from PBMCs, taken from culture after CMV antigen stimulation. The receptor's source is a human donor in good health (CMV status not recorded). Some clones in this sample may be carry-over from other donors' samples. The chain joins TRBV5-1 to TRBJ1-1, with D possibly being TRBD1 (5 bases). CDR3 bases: TGCGCCAGCAGCTTGTGGGGCTTGGGTGAAGCTTTCTTT. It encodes CASSLWGLGEAFF.